The following is a T cell receptor beta chain sequence with its context. The data were obtained in a study of blood T cell repertoires in COVID-19. Turning to the study itself: The United States, Italy and Spain supplied acute and convalescent COVID-19 samples. The analysed material was cDNA or gDNA that came from T cells, B-cell-depleted T cells, or PBMCs.

As originally analysed: From reference gene primer amplification, estimates of nucleated cell counts were derived. TCRdb's table, derived via immunoSEQ multiplex PCR, lists solely in-frame clones and lacks some. That table gives V, J and clone size, and the DNA gave D and trimming. The top ten clones hold roughly 2.3% of a sample with some 300,000 clones, around 90% of them seen once. Sequencing was performed on peripheral blood. The origin of this receptor is a man younger than 30 with active or convalescent COVID-19.

Here the CDR3 reads CASSLHRTGLNTGELFF. DNA of the CDR3: TGTGCCAGCTCACTACATAGGACAGGCCTGAACACCGGGGAGCTGTTTTTT. The chain recombines TRBV18 with TRBJ2-2; 7 bases agree with TRBD1. With V trimmed by 4 bases and J by 1 base, 9 bases remained unmatched. Per the germline V gene, CDR1 is KGHSH and CDR2 is LQKENI. There are 17 residues in the CDR3.